This T cell receptor beta chain was retrieved from a study of Ad26.COV2.S vaccination and SARS-CoV-2 variants (dated by TCRdb to the early 2020s). About the investigation overall: Donors in the vaccine arm were drawn from COV1001, a phase I-IIa trial of Ad26.COV2.S in healthy adults that was multicentre, randomized, double-blind and placebo-controlled. Sequencing of the TCRbeta repertoire served to evaluate the specificity and breadth of SARS-CoV-2-reactive T cell receptors following Ad26.COV2.S vaccination. Participants in the trial were split at random into five groups of five each, receiving low-dose or high-dose Ad26.COV2.S once or twice, or else placebo on both occasions. A total of some 30 samples were included in the TCR-sequenced set, comprising around 20 Ad26.COV2.S vaccine recipients, 5 placebo recipients and 8 SARS-CoV-2 convalescent individuals. Ad26.COV2.S was administered intramuscularly at 5 x 10^10 or 1 x 10^11 viral particles, either as a single shot or as two shots given 56 days apart. Blinding of investigators to trial group allocation was maintained during experiments and outcome assessment.

The CDR3 goes from the cysteine to the phenylalanine over 15 residues. CDR3 DNA only is kept here, 45 bases in frame from base 1. Via the germline V gene (reference sequence), CDR1 is MNHEY and CDR2 SMNVEV. Germline trimming amounts to 8 bases on V and 1 base on J, with 9 as the count of junction bases outside the gene matches. As concerns this clone: Its antigen is still unknown. No much larger clonotype is one base removed from it; base qualities were not supplied.

The sample's treatment or condition, from its label and the paper: roughly 18 received Ad26.COV2.S at low or high dose, single or two shots; roughly five received placebo; per-sample allocation not given. For vaccine and placebo recipients, repertoires were sequenced using samples collected on day 63 after the first injection. Cohort 1b enrolled fewer than 30 adults aged 18-55 years at a single site in Boston, USA, between 29 July and 7 August 2020. Ad26.COV2.S was a replication-incompetent adenovirus type 26 vector expressing a prefusion-stabilized SARS-CoV-2 spike protein from the original Wuhan strain. TCRbeta CDR3 regions were sequenced with the immunoSEQ Assay. After extraction, genomic DNA underwent amplification by bias-controlled multiplex PCR, followed by high-throughput sequencing. The study's own analysis went as follows. To quantify the absolute abundance of every unique TCRbeta CDR3 region, sequences were collapsed and filtered. T cell fraction was estimated by normalizing TCRbeta template counts to usable DNA, which was measured by amplifying reference genes present in all nucleated cells. Repertoire TCRs were annotated as SARS-CoV-2-specific by exact matching of V gene, CDR3 amino acid sequence and J gene to a known reactive TCR set. The reference SARS-CoV-2 TCR set came from MIRA and was filtered for enrichment in COVID-19-positive ImmuneCODE repertoires, removing public or cross-reactive TCRs. Based on the MIRA antigens, annotated TCRs were further analysed at the level of specific ORF or position within ORF. Depth was the summed frequency of annotated unique rearrangements, while breadth was defined as annotated unique rearrangements over total unique productive rearrangements. Two-sided Wilcoxon rank-sum tests were used to compare TCR breadth between groups. In TCRdb, the immuneACCESS table is reduced to in-frame sequences with V and J assigned. These tables do not hold every clone; where another copy was compared, an unresolved V gene accounts for under half, and the others remain unexplained. V and J calls and clone size are as listed in that table; D and trimming were resolved from the DNA. In all, the sample holds 300,000 to 400,000 clones, and around 87% of those were seen once. The biggest ten clones account for around 3.5% of the sample.

Results and caveats for the whole study, not just this receptor: According to the authors, total T cell responses may have been underestimated by the TCR breadth and depth analyses. After vaccination, substantial breadth of spike-specific CD8+ and CD4+ T cell responses was reported. Vaccine and placebo recipients had comparable non-spike TCR breadth, which fits with the vaccine containing only spike. Compared with placebo recipients, Ad26.COV2.S recipients showed higher spike-specific TCR breadth (P = 0.0014). Comparing responses between vaccine doses or regimens was not something the study was powered to do.

The TCR sequence derives from a person between 18 and 60 years old who received the Ad26.COV2.S COVID-19 vaccine or a placebo. The chain was built from TRBV27 and TRBJ1-2; 8 nucleotides in the junction match TRBD1. This material consisted of peripheral blood, taken in a trial of Ad26.COV2.S vaccine versus placebo. The base sequence is TGTGCCAGCGGAATCGGACAGGGTCATAACTATGGCTACACCTTC. This sequence encodes CASGIGQGHNYGYTF.